This entry describes one TCR beta chain. The CDR3 contains 16 residues. Germline-derived CDR1 and CDR2 are LGHNA and YSLEER. With 0 bases removed from V and 7 bases from J, the gap between germline ends came to 15 bases. TCRdb's table, derived via immunoSEQ multiplex PCR, lists solely in-frame clones and lacks some. The table lists 40,000 to 55,000 clones, 85% to 95% of them singletons. This chain connects TRBV4-3 to TRBJ1-4, with D possibly being TRBD1 (5 bases). The sample consisted of PBMCs. The clonotype originates from a man aged 35 to 55 with rheumatoid arthritis. The chain's CDR3 is CASSQDGGERSEKLFF. In nucleotides, the CDR3 is TGCGCCAGCAGCCAAGATGGGGGGGAACGTAGTGAAAAACTGTTTTTT.